The next 2 T cell receptor beta chains were all read from a single sample in a study of blood T cell repertoires in COVID-19. Profiling relied on immunoSEQ multiplex PCR, and the TCRdb table lists in-frame clones only, not all of them. Altogether about 130,000 clones are present, about 81% being singletons, with the ten largest covering roughly 17%. Specimen: peripheral blood. Receptors originate from a woman older than 75 with acute or convalescent COVID-19.

This clone has only a few counts. This chain connects TRBV6-2 or TRBV6-3 to TRBJ1-1; D is perhaps TRBD1 (6 bases). V gave up 4 bases and J gave up 4 bases, with 16 bases separating them. The CDR3 consists of 15 residues. Germline loops: CDR1 MNHEY, CDR2 SVGEGT. For the CDR3, the DNA is TGTGCCAGCAGTTCACTGCGGACAGATTCCACTGAAGCTTTCTTT. As protein: CASSSLRTDSTEAFF.

The chain links TRBV7-2 to TRBJ1-1; D perhaps matches TRBD1 (5 bases). The CDR3 runs to 15 residues. Germline lookup yields CDR1 SGHTA and CDR2 FQGNSA. The V end was cut by 5 bases, the J end by 5 bases, with 18 bases between. The CDR3, as DNA: TGTGCCAGCAGCCCGGGGGGACGGGTTAGAACTGAAGCTTTCTTT. This codes for CASSPGGRVRTEAFF.